The 10 T cell receptor beta chains listed next were all sequenced from one sample in a study of T cell responses to AZD1222 COVID-19 vaccine. Repertoires were generated with immunoSEQ multiplex PCR, while TCRdb's copy carries only in-frame clones and drops some. The table shows roughly 140,000 clones, with about 90% occurring only once. The sequences come from peripheral blood, collected 28 days after the second AZD1222 dose. Receptors were obtained from an adult who received the AZD1222 COVID-19 vaccine.

The chain joins TRBV13 to TRBJ2-5, with 9 positions matching TRBD2. Unmatched junction bases numbered 10, after V lost 1 base and J lost 1 base. CDR1 is PRHDT and CDR2 is FYEKMQ in the germline V gene (reference sequence). CDR3 size: 18 residues. The CDR3 DNA follows: TGTGCCAGCAGCTTAGATGGGGCTCCTAGCGGGGCCCAAGAGACCCAGTACTTC. Its translation: CASSLDGAPSGAQETQYF.

The chain employs TRBV5-1 and TRBJ1-1; no clear D gene. The CDR3 consists of 15 residues. V gave up 2 bases and J gave up 2 bases, with 13 bases separating them. Germline CDR1 and CDR2: SGHRS and YFSETQ. The CDR3 sequence is CASSLDGDFNTEAFF. The CDR3 DNA reads TGCGCCAGCAGCTTAGACGGAGACTTTAACACTGAAGCTTTCTTT.

The V gene is TRBV30, the J gene TRBJ1-1, with D uncertain. Germline lookup yields CDR1 GTSNPN and CDR2 SVGIG (reference sequence). CDR3 length: 12 amino acids. V lost 0 bases, J lost 4 bases, and 6 bases lay in between. This CDR3 is CAWSVPPTEAFF. The CDR3 DNA is TGTGCCTGGAGTGTACCCCCCACTGAAGCTTTCTTT.

The chain links TRBV18 to TRBJ1-2; D gene ambiguous. This CDR3 comprises 13 residues. Germline values: CDR1 KGHSH, CDR2 LQKENI. Trimming left V 3 bases short and J 8 bases short, with 13 bases between. CDR3 region: CASSPRNPPGYTF. CDR3 DNA sequence: TGTGCCAGCTCACCCCGTAACCCCCCAGGCTACACCTTC.

This CDR3 reads CASSQPGQGVHEQYF. The CDR3 DNA reads TGTGCCAGCAGCCAACCGGGACAGGGAGTCCACGAGCAGTACTTC. This chain joins TRBV3-1 (or the pseudogene TRBV3-2) and TRBJ2-7; TRBD1 matches 9 bases. Trimming at V came to 2 bases and at J to 5 bases, leaving 7 bases not matched to a gene. The length of the CDR3 is 15 residues. The germline CDR1 and CDR2 sequences are LGHDT and YNNKEL (reference sequence).

Points on this clone: A read error may explain this, as a much larger clone is one base away. The CDR3 nucleotides are TGTGCCAGCAGCATTCGCACAGATACGCAGTATTTT. Its protein product is CASSIRTDTQYF. The rearrangement joins TRBV14 to TRBJ2-3; D is uncertain. Germline lookup yields CDR1 SGHDN and CDR2 FVKESK. The length of the CDR3 is 12 residues. The ends were cut back, 5 bases at V and 1 base at J, with 4 bases in the middle.

The genes are TRBV18 and TRBJ2-2; no clear D gene. Per germline, CDR1 KGHSH and CDR2 LQKENI. This CDR3 spans 15 amino acids. V lost 4 bases, J lost 1 base, and 10 bases lay in between. CDR3 DNA sequence: TGTGCCAGCTCACTCGGAAATTGGAACACCGGGGAGCTGTTTTTT. Its translation: CASSLGNWNTGELFF.

V is TRBV6-5 and J is TRBJ1-1; D is unclear. V lost 10 bases and J 1 base, leaving 16 bases between the germline ends. Germline lookup yields CDR1 MNHEY and CDR2 SVGAGI. This CDR3 contains 14 residues. CDR3 sequence (DNA): TGTGCCATCAAGCAGGTTGTCCAGAACACTGAAGCTTTCTTT. Translation: CAIKQVVQNTEAFF.

This chain connects TRBV19 to TRBJ1-5; the D gene is possibly TRBD1 (6 bases). Per the germline V gene, CDR1 is LNHDA and CDR2 is SQIVND (reference sequence). The CDR3 loop spans 15 amino acids. With 1 base removed from V and 7 bases from J, the gap between germline ends came to 14 bases. The chain's CDR3 is CASSIVRGLGQPQHF. The CDR3 DNA follows: TGTGCCAGTAGTATAGTCCGGGGGCTGGGGCAGCCCCAGCATTTT. Complete variable domain (other parts from reference TRBV19 and TRBJ1-5): DGGITQSPKYLFRKEGQNVTLSCEQNLNHDAMYWYRQDPGQGLRLIYYSQIVNDFQKGDIAEGYSVSREKKESFPLTVTSAQKNPTAFYLCASSIVRGLGQPQHFGDGTRLSIL.

This rearrangement joins TRBV3-1 (or the pseudogene TRBV3-2) to TRBJ2-3; TRBD2 matches at 10 bases. The CDR3 extends over 17 amino acids. From germline, CDR1 is LGHDT and CDR2 YNNKEL (reference sequence). The ends lost 4 bases at V and 3 bases at J; junction bases unmatched: 10. CDR3 sequence reads: CASSRPSGRARTDTQYF. Written as DNA, the CDR3 is TGTGCCAGCAGCCGTCCCAGCGGGAGGGCCAGGACAGATACGCAGTATTTT.